This is a list of T cell receptor beta chains from one sample in a study of human T cells and chemical hapten exposure. TCRdb reprocessed the RACE reads via MiXCR and lists one record per CDR3 protein. The repertoire holds under 95,000 distinct CDR3 sequences, with approximately 8.2% as singletons. The sequencing input was whole blood. Receptors originate from a female donor in good health. Some clones in this sample may be carry-over from other donors' samples. CDR3s include the opening cysteine and the closing phenylalanine or tryptophan. Fields, in order: D gene, clone size, J gene, V gene, CDR3 DNA, CDR3 protein. The D gene is left open where the match is weak. Expanded clones get a size class; other rows say once, few or many, or leave the size out.

>NA|many|TRBJ1-3|TRBV19
TGTGCCAGTAGTATGGAACAATCTAGCTCTGGAAACACCATATATTTT
CASSMEQSSSGNTIYF
>NA|NA|TRBJ2-7|TRBV28
TGTGCCAGCAGTTTCTGGGCCGAGCAGTACTTC
CASSFWAEQYF
>TRBD2|NA|TRBJ2-7|TRBV12-3/TRBV12-4
TGTGCCAGCAGGGCGGGAGGACTCTACGAGCAGTACTTC
CASRAGGLYEQYF
>NA|few|TRBJ1-2|TRBV3-1
TGTGCCAGCAGCCAGGAAACTCTTCAGGGAGACTATGGCTACACCTTC
CASSQETLQGDYGYTF
>TRBD1|medium-sized|TRBJ2-3|TRBV6-4
TGTGCCAGCAGTGAAGGGACAGACACAGATACGCAGTATTTT
CASSEGTDTDTQYF
>TRBD2|NA|TRBJ2-6|TRBV5-4
TGTGCCAGCAGCCCCGGGACTAGCGGGACTGGGGCCAACGTCCTGACTTTC
CASSPGTSGTGANVLTF
>NA|many|TRBJ1-1|TRBV11-2
TGTGCCAGCACCGCTTTCAAGAACACTGAAGCTTTCTTT
CASTAFKNTEAFF
>NA|few|TRBJ1-5|TRBV18
TGTGCCAGCTCACCAGGGGAGGGTCAGCCCCAGCATTTT
CASSPGEGQPQHF
>TRBD2|many|TRBJ2-1|TRBV20-1
TGCAGTGGGGGAAGGCGGGAGGCCTTATCCTACAATGAGCAGTTCTTC
CSGGRREALSYNEQFF
>NA|NA|TRBJ2-5|TRBV13
TGTGCCAGCAGCGCCAAAGAGACCCAGTACTTC
CASSAKETQYF
>NA|few|TRBJ1-2|TRBV29-1
TGCAGCGTTGACGGGGTTGGAAACTATGGCTACACCTTC
CSVDGVGNYGYTF
>NA|NA|TRBJ1-1|TRBV6-2/TRBV6-3
TGTGCCAGCAGTTACGCATTGGAGGAACAGAACACTGAAGCTTTCTTT
CASSYALEEQNTEAFF
>TRBD1|few|TRBJ1-2|TRBV12-3/TRBV12-4
TGTGCCAGCAGAGGGACAGGGGGCCTATATGGCTACACCTTC
CASRGTGGLYGYTF
>TRBD2|many|TRBJ2-1|TRBV4-1
TGCGCCAGCAGCCAAGATAGCGGGACTGGCAATGAGCAGTTCTTC
CASSQDSGTGNEQFF
>TRBD2|NA|TRBJ2-7|TRBV28
TGTGCCAGCAGTGCCACGGGACTAGCGGGAGTCAAGCAGTACTTC
CASSATGLAGVKQYF
>TRBD2|few|TRBJ2-7|TRBV19
TGTGCCAGTAGTAGTGGTCTAGCGGGGTACGAGCAGTACTTC
CASSSGLAGYEQYF
>NA|few|TRBJ1-2|TRBV3-1
TGTGCCAGCAGCCAGGGGGGATATGGCTACACCTTC
CASSQGGYGYTF
>TRBD2|few|TRBJ2-1|TRBV19
TGTGCCAGTAGTATTTACCCGGGGGGGGGGAATGAGCAGTTCTTC
CASSIYPGGGNEQFF
>TRBD1|many|TRBJ1-2|TRBV28
TGTGCCAGCACCGACGGACAGGGGGCCTATGGCTACACCTTC
CASTDGQGAYGYTF
>TRBD2|few|TRBJ2-1|TRBV12-3/TRBV12-4
TGTGCCGGCAGTTTAGCGCTGGGACTAGCGGGATTAACCTACAATGAGCAGTTCTTC
CAGSLALGLAGLTYNEQFF
>NA|few|TRBJ2-6|TRBV7-8
TGTGCCAGCAGCTTATCCCAGTCGATCTCTGGGGCCAACGTCCTGACTTTC
CASSLSQSISGANVLTF
>NA|NA|TRBJ2-1|TRBV2
TGTGCCAGCAGTGACTACAATGAGCAGTTCTTC
CASSDYNEQFF
>NA|few|TRBJ1-5|TRBV27
TGTGCCAGCAGTTCACTTGACAAGAGCAATCAGCCCCAGCATTTT
CASSSLDKSNQPQHF
>NA|many|TRBJ2-2|TRBV7-2
TGTGCCAGCAGCCTGGGGGGGGCCAACACCGGGGAGCTGTTTTTT
CASSLGGANTGELFF
>NA|few|TRBJ2-5|TRBV12-3/TRBV12-4
TGTGCCAGCAGTCGTGACTTCGGGGATAGCCAAGAGACCCAGTACTTC
CASSRDFGDSQETQYF
>NA|few|TRBJ1-4|TRBV29-1
TGCAGCGTTGAAACGGAAACTAATGAAAAACTGTTTTTT
CSVETETNEKLFF
>TRBD1|many|TRBJ2-7|TRBV6-6
TGTGCCAGCAGCATGGGACAGGTCTACGAGCAGTACTTC
CASSMGQVYEQYF
>NA|NA|TRBJ2-7|TRBV28
TGTGCCAGCAGTTTATCCGGGGTGGACTTCGGGCAGTACTTC
CASSLSGVDFGQYF
>TRBD2|few|TRBJ2-1|TRBV9
TGTGCCAGCAGCGTAGCTTTGACTAGCCTGTACAATGAGCAGTTCTTC
CASSVALTSLYNEQFF
>TRBD2|many|TRBJ2-1|TRBV20-1
TGCAGTGCTAGAATTGAGGGTTTGTCGGGAGGCAACTACAATGAGCAGTTCTTC
CSARIEGLSGGNYNEQFF
>TRBD2|NA|TRBJ2-3|TRBV3-1
TGTGCCAGCAGCCAAGATCTACTAGCGGGAGGGCCCTCAGATACGCAGTATTTT
CASSQDLLAGGPSDTQYF
>TRBD1|NA|TRBJ1-1|TRBV12-3/TRBV12-4
TGTGCCAGCAGCCGGGACAGGAGTACTGAAGCTTTCTTT
CASSRDRSTEAFF
>TRBD2|NA|TRBJ2-1|TRBV6-4
TGTGCCAGCAGTGAGGGGCGGGAGGGCCACAATGAGCAGTTCTTC
CASSEGREGHNEQFF
>NA|NA|TRBJ2-3|TRBV5-1
TGCGCCAGCAGCTTGGAAGGGCGACAGGTCACAGATACGCAGTATTTT
CASSLEGRQVTDTQYF